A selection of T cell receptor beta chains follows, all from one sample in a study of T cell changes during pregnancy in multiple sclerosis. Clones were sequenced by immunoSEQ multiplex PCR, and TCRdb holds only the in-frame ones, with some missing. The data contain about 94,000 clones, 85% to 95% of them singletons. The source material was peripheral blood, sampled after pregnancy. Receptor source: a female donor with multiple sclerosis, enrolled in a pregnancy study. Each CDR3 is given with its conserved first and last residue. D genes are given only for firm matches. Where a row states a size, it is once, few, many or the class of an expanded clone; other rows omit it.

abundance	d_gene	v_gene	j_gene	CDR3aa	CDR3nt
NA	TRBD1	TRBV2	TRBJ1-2	CASADREVYGYTF	TGTGCCAGCGCGGACAGGGAGGTTTACGGCTACACCTTC
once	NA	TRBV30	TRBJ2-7	CAWKGQAYEQYF	TGCGCCTGGAAGGGACAAGCCTACGAGCAGTACTTC
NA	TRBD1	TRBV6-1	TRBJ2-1	CAAQGAGRSYNEQFF	TGTGCCGCACAGGGGGCCGGCCGCTCCTACAATGAGCAGTTCTTC
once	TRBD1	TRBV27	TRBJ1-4	CASKTGGEKLFF	TGTGCCAGCAAGACAGGGGGCGAAAAACTGTTTTTT
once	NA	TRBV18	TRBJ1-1	CASSRSGNTEAFF	TGTGCCAGCTCACGGTCGGGGAACACTGAAGCTTTCTTT
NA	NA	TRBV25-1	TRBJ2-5	CASSEYTVGETQYF	TGTGCCAGCAGTGAGTACACAGTTGGAGAGACCCAGTACTTC
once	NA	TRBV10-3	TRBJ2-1	CAISETFLDEQFF	TGTGCCATCAGTGAGACTTTCCTGGATGAGCAGTTCTTC
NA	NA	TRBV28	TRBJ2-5	CASSFSSSVRLQETQYF	TGTGCCAGCAGTTTCTCCTCTAGCGTAAGACTTCAAGAGACCCAGTACTTC
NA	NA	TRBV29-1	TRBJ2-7	CSVGADSYEQYF	TGCAGCGTTGGGGCCGACTCCTACGAGCAGTACTTC
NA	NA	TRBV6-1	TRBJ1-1	CASRDRNTEAFF	TGTGCCAGCAGGGACAGGAACACTGAAGCTTTCTTT
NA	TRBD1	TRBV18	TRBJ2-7	CASSPPAGTGVEQYF	TGTGCCAGCTCACCACCGGCCGGGACAGGGGTTGAGCAGTACTTC
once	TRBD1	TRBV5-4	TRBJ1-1	CASRRGTGLTEAFF	TGTGCCAGCAGACGCGGGACAGGGCTAACTGAAGCTTTCTTT
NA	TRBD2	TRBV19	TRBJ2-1	CASSISGRLNNEQFF	TGTGCCAGTAGTATTAGCGGGAGGCTCAACAATGAGCAGTTCTTC
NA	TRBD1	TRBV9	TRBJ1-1	CASSAGTAHEAFF	TGTGCCAGCAGCGCGGGGACAGCACACGAAGCTTTCTTT
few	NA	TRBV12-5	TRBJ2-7	CASGPTYPGSYYEQYF	TGTGCTAGTGGTCCAACTTATCCAGGGTCATACTACGAGCAGTACTTC
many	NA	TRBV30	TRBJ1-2	CAWSVLVGGKGYTF	TGTGCCTGGAGTGTACTTGTAGGGGGTAAAGGCTACACCTTC
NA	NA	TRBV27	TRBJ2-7	CASSLSGDGFYEQYF	TGTGCCAGCAGTTTATCCGGTGATGGTTTTTACGAGCAGTACTTC
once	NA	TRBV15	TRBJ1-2	CATGQGYGYTF	TGTGCCACCGGTCAGGGATATGGCTACACCTTC
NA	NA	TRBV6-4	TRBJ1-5	CASSERGHQPQHF	TGTGCCAGCAGTGAAAGGGGCCATCAGCCCCAGCATTTT
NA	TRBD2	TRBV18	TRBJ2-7	CASSLQTSGGSYEQYF	TGTGCCAGCTCACTCCAGACTAGCGGGGGCTCCTACGAGCAGTACTTC
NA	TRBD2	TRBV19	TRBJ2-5	CASKRYGLAGEETQYF	TGTGCCAGTAAGAGGTATGGACTAGCGGGGGAAGAGACCCAGTACTTC
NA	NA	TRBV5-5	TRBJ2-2	CASSPRGSGELFF	TGTGCCAGCAGCCCCAGGGGTTCCGGGGAGCTGTTTTTT
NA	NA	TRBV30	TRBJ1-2	CAWSVRGLNYGYTF	TGTGCCTGGAGTGTACGGGGATTAAACTATGGCTACACCTTC
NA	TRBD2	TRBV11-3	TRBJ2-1	CASSSGGSYNEQFF	TGTGCCAGCAGCTCCGGGGGGTCCTACAATGAGCAGTTCTTC
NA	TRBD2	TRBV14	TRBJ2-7	CASSHGRTSGLYEQYF	TGTGCCAGCAGCCACGGCCGGACTAGCGGGTTGTACGAGCAGTACTTC
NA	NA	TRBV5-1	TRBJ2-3	CASSGGTVGTDTQYF	TGCGCCAGCAGCGGCGGGACTGTGGGCACAGATACGCAGTATTTT
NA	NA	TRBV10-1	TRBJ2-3	CASSESGRPPDTQYF	TGCGCCAGCAGTGAGTCGGGGAGACCGCCCGATACGCAGTATTTT
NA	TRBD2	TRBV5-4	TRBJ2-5	CASSATSGQETQYF	TGTGCCAGCAGCGCGACTAGCGGGCAAGAGACCCAGTACTTC
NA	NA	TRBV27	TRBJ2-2	CASSYTNTGELFF	TGTGCCAGCAGCTATACGAACACCGGGGAGCTGTTTTTT
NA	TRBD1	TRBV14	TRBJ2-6	CASSQVRRTGSSGANVLTF	TGTGCCAGCAGCCAAGTCCGCAGGACAGGGAGCTCTGGGGCCAACGTCCTGACTTTC
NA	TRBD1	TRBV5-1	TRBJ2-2	CASSFGQGNTGELFF	TGCGCCAGCAGCTTCGGACAGGGCAACACCGGGGAGCTGTTTTTT
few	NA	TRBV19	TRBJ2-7	CASSPSGSSYEQYF	TGTGCCAGTAGTCCTTCGGGGAGCTCCTACGAGCAGTACTTC
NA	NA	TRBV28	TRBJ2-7	CASSLDRVRDEQYF	TGTGCCAGCAGTTTAGATAGGGTGCGGGACGAGCAGTACTTC
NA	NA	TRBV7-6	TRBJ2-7	CASNDDGGYGEQYF	TGTGCCAGCAACGACGACGGAGGCTACGGCGAGCAGTACTTC
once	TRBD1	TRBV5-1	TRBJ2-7	CASSYSGTGGPEQYF	TGCGCCAGCAGCTACTCCGGGACAGGGGGCCCGGAGCAGTACTTC
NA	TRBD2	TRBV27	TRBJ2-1	CASSRTSGRSNEQFF	TGTGCCAGCAGTCGGACTAGCGGGAGGTCCAATGAGCAGTTCTTC
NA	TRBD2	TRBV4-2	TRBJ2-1	CASSQGGLAGGGNEQFF	TGTGCCAGCAGCCAAGGAGGGCTAGCGGGAGGGGGGAATGAGCAGTTCTTC
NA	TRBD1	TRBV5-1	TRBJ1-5	CASSLGDRENQPQHF	TGCGCCAGCAGCCTCGGGGACAGGGAGAATCAGCCCCAGCATTTT
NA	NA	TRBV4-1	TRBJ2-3	CASSQGGATTDTQYF	TGCGCCAGCAGCCAAGGCGGAGCTACCACAGATACGCAGTATTTT
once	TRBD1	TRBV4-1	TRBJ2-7	CASSHRGPGTGGAYEQYF	TGCGCCAGCAGCCATCGCGGCCCGGGGACAGGGGGAGCCTACGAGCAGTACTTC
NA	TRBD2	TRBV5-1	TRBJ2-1	CASSPRGREGSEQFF	TGCGCCAGCAGCCCCCGGGGGCGGGAGGGGAGTGAGCAGTTCTTC
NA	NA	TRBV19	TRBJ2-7	CASSTGPTVPYEQYF	TGTGCCAGTAGTACAGGCCCGACAGTCCCCTACGAGCAGTACTTC
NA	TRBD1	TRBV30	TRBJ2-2	CAWEETGATGELFF	TGTGCCTGGGAGGAAACAGGGGCCACCGGGGAGCTGTTTTTT
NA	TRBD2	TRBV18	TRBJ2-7	CASSPRDGLDYEQYF	TGTGCCAGCTCACCAAGGGACGGACTAGACTACGAGCAGTACTTC
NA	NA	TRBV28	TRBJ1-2	CASSDGQYVGYTF	TGTGCCAGCAGCGATGGACAGTACGTGGGCTACACCTTC
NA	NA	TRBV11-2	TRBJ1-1	CASSLNSFGTEAFF	TGTGCCAGCAGCTTAAATAGTTTCGGCACTGAAGCTTTCTTT
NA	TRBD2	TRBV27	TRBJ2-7	CASSPGTSSYEQYF	TGTGCCAGCAGTCCCGGGACTAGCTCCTACGAGCAGTACTTC
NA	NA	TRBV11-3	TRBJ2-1	CASSLGQYNEQFF	TGTGCCAGCAGCTTAGGACAGTACAATGAGCAGTTCTTC
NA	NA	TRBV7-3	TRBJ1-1	CASSLNRATEAFF	TGTGCCAGCAGCTTAAACAGGGCCACTGAAGCTTTCTTT
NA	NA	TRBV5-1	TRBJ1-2	CASSLGWTSPVAGYTF	TGCGCCAGCAGCTTGGGATGGACAAGCCCCGTGGCGGGCTACACCTTC
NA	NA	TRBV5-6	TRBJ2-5	CASSPLSGGLYQETQYF	TGTGCCAGCAGCCCCTTGAGTGGGGGCCTGTACCAAGAGACCCAGTACTTC
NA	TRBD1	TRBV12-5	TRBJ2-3	CASGLVRGQGWDSTDTQYF	TGTGCTAGTGGTTTGGTACGTGGACAGGGATGGGATAGCACAGATACGCAGTATTTT
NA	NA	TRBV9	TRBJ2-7	CASSVGGSSYEQYF	TGTGCCAGCAGCGTAGGAGGGAGCTCCTACGAGCAGTACTTC
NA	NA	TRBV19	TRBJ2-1	CASSIEANEQFF	TGTGCCAGTAGTATAGAAGCGAATGAGCAGTTCTTC
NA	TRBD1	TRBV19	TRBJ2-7	CASARGQGYEQYF	TGTGCCAGTGCCCGGGGACAGGGGTACGAGCAGTACTTC
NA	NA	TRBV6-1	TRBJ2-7	CASSGGVGSYEQYF	TGTGCCAGCAGTGGGGGGGTCGGCTCCTACGAGCAGTACTTC
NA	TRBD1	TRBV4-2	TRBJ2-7	CASSLTPGQGPYEQYF	TGTGCCAGCAGCCTTACGCCGGGACAGGGCCCGTACGAGCAGTACTTC